What follows are 11 T cell receptor beta chains derived from one specimen sequenced in a study of shared clonotypes between healthy human individuals. Profiled with immunoSEQ multiplex PCR; TCRdb holds only in-frame clones, not every one. This repertoire shows around 1.4 million clones, around 98.5% found once; its top ten account for about 0.35%. Sequences were obtained from naive CD4+ T cells sorted from blood. The sample's subset: CD45RA+ positively selected. These receptors all come from a man aged 25 to 40 in good health.

The chain couples TRBV9 to TRBJ1-1; TRBD1 might be the D (5 bases). Germline values: CDR1 SGDLS, CDR2 YYNGEE. The V gene lost 0 bases and the J gene lost 1 base, with 16 bases spanning the gap. The CDR3 contains 17 residues. In nucleotides, the CDR3 is TGTGCCAGCAGCGTAGGGGCAGGGATTCGTAAGAACACTGAAGCTTTCTTT. This translates into CASSVGAGIRKNTEAFF.

This chain uses TRBV6-5 with TRBJ2-1; D might be TRBD2 (6 bases). Trimming shortened V by 4 bases and J by 6 bases, and 13 bases separated the two germline ends. The CDR3 runs to 14 residues. CDR1 and CDR2 from the germline V gene are MNHEY and SVGAGI. CDR3 residues: CASSWGVRSNEQFF. CDR3 sequence (DNA): TGTGCCAGCAGTTGGGGGGTCCGGAGCAATGAGCAGTTCTTC.

J is TRBJ1-1 and V is TRBV18; possible D gene TRBD1, 5 bases. CDR3 length: 15 residues. V lost 6 bases, J lost 0 bases, and 14 bases lay in between. CDR1 and CDR2 (germline): KGHSH, LQKENI. The CDR3 spells CASSPGGALNTEAFF. The CDR3 region has the DNA TGTGCCAGCTCCCCCGGAGGGGCCTTGAACACTGAAGCTTTCTTT.

This clone showed up just once. The V gene is TRBV5-6, the J gene TRBJ1-2, with D unresolved. CDR3 size: 15 residues. The V gene's germline CDR1 is SGHDT and CDR2 YYEEEE. Trimming shortened V by 1 base and J by 0 bases, and 10 bases separated the two germline ends. The CDR3 protein is CASSLRAAANYGYTF. Here the CDR3 DNA reads TGTGCCAGCAGCTTGAGGGCAGCCGCTAACTATGGCTACACCTTC.

The chain recombines TRBV7-2 with TRBJ1-5; TRBD1 matches 7 bases. The germline V gene has CDR1 SGHTA and CDR2 FQGNSA. The trim removed 4 bases at V and 7 bases at J, leaving 4 bases unmatched. The CDR3 sequence is 13 residues long. The CDR3 sequence is CASSWGTEQPQHF. The CDR3 region has the DNA TGTGCCAGCAGCTGGGGGACAGAACAGCCCCAGCATTTT.

Note on this clone: This sample also contains other DNA sequences that code for the same CDR3. This chain links TRBV5-1 with TRBJ2-5; D gene uncertain. The germline V gene has CDR1 SGHRS and CDR2 YFSETQ. The CDR3 contains 13 residues. Deletions cut 5 bases from V and 2 bases from J, with 10 bases between. CDR3 in amino acids: CASSRPPQETQYF. The CDR3, as DNA: TGCGCCAGCAGTCGTCCCCCACAAGAGACCCAGTACTTC.

A word on this clone: The same CDR3 is also encoded by other DNA sequences in this sample. The CDR3 coding sequence is TGTGCCAGCAGCTTCCCGGGCACCTACGAGCAGTACTTC. Protein: CASSFPGTYEQYF. V and J are TRBV11-2 and TRBJ2-7; D call uncertain. The V end was cut by 3 bases, the J end by 2 bases, with 8 bases between. CDR1 and CDR2 (germline): SGHAT, FQNNGV. CDR3 size: 13 residues.

The rearrangement uses TRBV18 and TRBJ1-2; TRBD1 agrees at 7 bases. Germline trimming cut 4 bases from V and 3 bases from J; bases unmatched to any gene: 11. Germline V lookup: CDR1 KGHSH, CDR2 LQKENI. The CDR3 runs 16 residues. CDR3 sequence (DNA): TGTGCCAGCTCACGAGGGTGGAAGGGGGCAGACTATGGCTACACCTTC. This gives the protein CASSRGWKGADYGYTF.

The chain couples TRBV7-2 to TRBJ2-2, with D unresolved. This CDR3 comprises 17 residues. Germline CDR1 is SGHTA and CDR2 is FQGNSA. Trimming took 3 bases from V and 1 from J, leaving 15 bases between them. The CDR3 region has the DNA TGTGCCAGCAGCTTCCGGGCTAAGGGCCTGAACACCGGGGAGCTGTTTTTT. It encodes CASSFRAKGLNTGELFF.

The chain joins TRBV4-1 to TRBJ1-2, with TRBD1 matching over 9 bases. The V gene's germline CDR1 is MGHRA and CDR2 YSYEKL. This CDR3 has 14 residues. V gave up 4 bases and J gave up 8 bases; unmatched junction bases: 8. The CDR3 sequence is CASSLQQGAKGYTF. CDR3 coding DNA: TGCGCCAGCAGCCTCCAACAGGGGGCGAAAGGCTACACCTTC.

This sequence joins TRBV7-9 and TRBJ2-1; 8 nucleotides line up with TRBD2. The CDR3 covers 16 residues. Germline lookup yields CDR1 SEHNR and CDR2 FQNEAQ (reference sequence). The trim removed 4 bases at V and 0 bases at J, leaving 5 bases unmatched. CDR3 bases: TGTGCCAGCAGCTGGTCTAGCGGGTTCTCCTACAATGAGCAGTTCTTC. Residues: CASSWSSGFSYNEQFF.